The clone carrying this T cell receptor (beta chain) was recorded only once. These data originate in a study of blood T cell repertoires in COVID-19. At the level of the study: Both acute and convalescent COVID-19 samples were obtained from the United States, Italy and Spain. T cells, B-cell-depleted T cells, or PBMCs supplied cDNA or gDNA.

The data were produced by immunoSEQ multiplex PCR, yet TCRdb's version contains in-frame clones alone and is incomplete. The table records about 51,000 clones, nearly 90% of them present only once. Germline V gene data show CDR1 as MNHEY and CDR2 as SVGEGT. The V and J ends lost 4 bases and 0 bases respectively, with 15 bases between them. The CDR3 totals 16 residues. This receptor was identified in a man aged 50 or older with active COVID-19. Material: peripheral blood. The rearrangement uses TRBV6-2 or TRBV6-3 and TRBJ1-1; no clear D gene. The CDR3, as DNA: TGTGCCAGCAGTTCCACTCCGGGAACAATGAACACTGAAGCTTTCTTT. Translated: CASSSTPGTMNTEAFF.